This record covers a single TCR beta chain. The data were obtained in a study of quantifying T cell responses using KT2 cells. At the level of the study: cDNA was made from DNase-treated RNA using alpha and beta constant primers.

The cDNA 3' end received a ligated oligonucleotide with a UMI. An equimolar mix of RC1.1 and RC1.2 primed the beta chain across TRBC1 and TRBC2. MiXCR, applied by TCRdb to the UMI-ligation and nested PCR reads, yields one record per CDR3 protein. The data contain some 34,000 distinct CDR3 sequences, about a tenth of them seen just once; the ten biggest clones take up 8% to 10%. This CDR3 spans 15 amino acids. Germline CDR1 is LGHDT and CDR2 is YNNKEL (reference sequence). V lost 1 base, J lost 6 bases, and 6 bases stayed unmatched. This chain uses TRBV3-1 with TRBJ2-7; 10 bases line up with TRBD2. The sequencing sample was made of PBMCs spiked with cells of the T cell clone KT2. The receptor was isolated from a human donor. In nucleotides, the CDR3 is TGTGCCAGCAGCCAAGGACTAGCGGGTCTTTTCGAGCAGTACTTC. This gives the protein CASSQGLAGLFEQYF.